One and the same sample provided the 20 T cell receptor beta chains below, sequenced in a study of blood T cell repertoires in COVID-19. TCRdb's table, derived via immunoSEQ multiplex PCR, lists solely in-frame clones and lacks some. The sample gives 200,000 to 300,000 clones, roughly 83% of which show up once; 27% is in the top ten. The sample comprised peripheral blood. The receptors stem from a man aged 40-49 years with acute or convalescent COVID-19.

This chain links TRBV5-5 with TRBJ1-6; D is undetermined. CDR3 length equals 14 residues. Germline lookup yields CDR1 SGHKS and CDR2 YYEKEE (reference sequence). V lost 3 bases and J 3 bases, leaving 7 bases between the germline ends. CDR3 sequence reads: CASSSRNYNSPLHF. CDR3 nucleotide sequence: TGTGCCAGCAGCTCCAGAAACTATAATTCACCCCTCCACTTT.

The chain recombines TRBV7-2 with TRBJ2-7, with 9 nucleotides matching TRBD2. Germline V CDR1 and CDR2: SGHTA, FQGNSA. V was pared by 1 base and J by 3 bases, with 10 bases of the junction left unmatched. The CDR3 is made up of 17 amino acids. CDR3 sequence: CASSLVGVAGAIYEQYF. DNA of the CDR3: TGTGCCAGCAGCTTAGTAGGAGTAGCGGGAGCAATCTACGAGCAGTACTTC.

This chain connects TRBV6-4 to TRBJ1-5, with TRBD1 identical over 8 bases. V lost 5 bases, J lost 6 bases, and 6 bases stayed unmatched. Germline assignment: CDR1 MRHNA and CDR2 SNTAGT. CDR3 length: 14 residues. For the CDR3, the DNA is TGTGCCAGCAGTCAGACAGGGGTCGGTCAGCCCCAGCATTTT. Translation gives CASSQTGVGQPQHF.

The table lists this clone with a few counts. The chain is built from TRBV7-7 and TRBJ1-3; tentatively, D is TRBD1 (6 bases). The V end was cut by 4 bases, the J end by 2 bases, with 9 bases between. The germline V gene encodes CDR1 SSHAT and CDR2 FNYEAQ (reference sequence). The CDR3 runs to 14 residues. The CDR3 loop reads CASSSGGPGNTIYF. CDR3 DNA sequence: TGTGCCAGCAGCTCGGGGGGCCCTGGAAACACCATATATTTT. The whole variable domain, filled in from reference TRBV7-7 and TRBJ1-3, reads GAGVSQSPRYKVTKRGQDVTLRCDPISSHATLYWYQQALGQGPEFLTYFNYEAQPDKSGLPSDRFSAERPEGSISTLTIQRTEQRDSAMYRCASSSGGPGNTIYFGEGSWLTVV.

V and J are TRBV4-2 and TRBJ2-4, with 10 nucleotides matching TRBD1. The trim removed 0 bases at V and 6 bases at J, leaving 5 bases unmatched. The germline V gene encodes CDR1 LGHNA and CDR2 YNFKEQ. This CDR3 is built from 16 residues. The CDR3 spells CASSQDGTGEGNIQYF. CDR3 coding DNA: TGTGCCAGCAGCCAAGATGGGACAGGGGAGGGAAACATTCAGTACTTC.

CDR3 in amino acids: CASSLGRIPEAFF. The CDR3 bases are TGTGCCAGCAGTTTAGGGAGGATCCCTGAAGCTTTCTTT. The chain couples TRBV12-3 or TRBV12-4 to TRBJ1-1; the D is unclear. This CDR3 is 13 amino acids long. V shed 1 base and J shed 6 bases, with 9 bases lying between them.

CDR3 bases: TGTGCCAGCAGCTCGGTATTAAGGAACACTGAAGCTTTCTTT. Amino acids: CASSSVLRNTEAFF. The chain employs TRBV7-9 and TRBJ1-1; D uncertain. The CDR3 is made up of 14 amino acids. Trimming cost V 4 bases and J 1 base, with 10 bases left between them. The germline gives CDR1 SEHNR, CDR2 FQNEAQ (reference sequence). The full variable domain, completed using reference TRBV7-9 and TRBJ1-1, is DTGVSQNPRHKITKRGQNVTFRCDPISEHNRLYWYRQTLGQGPEFLTYFQNEAQLEKSRLLSDRFSAERPKGSFSTLEIQRTEQGDSAMYLCASSSVLRNTEAFFGQGTRLTVV.

The CDR3 bases are TGTGCCAGTAGTCTAAAACAGGGCAATCAGCCCCAGCATTTT. Translating gives CASSLKQGNQPQHF. V usage is TRBV19 and J usage is TRBJ1-5, with TRBD1 as a possible D gene (5 bases). Trimming removed 5 bases at V and 2 bases at J, with 10 bases between. Germline-derived CDR1 and CDR2 are LNHDA and SQIVND (reference sequence). This CDR3 is built from 14 residues.

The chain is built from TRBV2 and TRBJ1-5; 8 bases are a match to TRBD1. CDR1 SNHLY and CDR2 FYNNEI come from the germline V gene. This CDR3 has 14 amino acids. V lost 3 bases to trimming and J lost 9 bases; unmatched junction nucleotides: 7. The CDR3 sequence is CASSEDRDAWPQHF. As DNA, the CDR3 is TGTGCCAGCAGTGAGGACAGGGACGCATGGCCCCAGCATTTT. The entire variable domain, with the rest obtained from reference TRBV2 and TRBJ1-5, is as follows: EPEVTQTPSHQVTQMGQEVILRCVPISNHLYFYWYRQILGQKVEFLVSFYNNEISEKSEIFDDQFSVERPDGSNFTLKIRSTKLEDSAMYFCASSEDRDAWPQHFGDGTRLSIL.

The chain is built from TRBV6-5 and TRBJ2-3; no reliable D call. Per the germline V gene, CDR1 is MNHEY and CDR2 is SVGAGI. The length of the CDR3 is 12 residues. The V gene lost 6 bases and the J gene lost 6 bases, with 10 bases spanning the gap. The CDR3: CASRASSDTQYF. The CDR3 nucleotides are TGTGCCAGCAGGGCCAGTTCGGATACGCAGTATTTT.

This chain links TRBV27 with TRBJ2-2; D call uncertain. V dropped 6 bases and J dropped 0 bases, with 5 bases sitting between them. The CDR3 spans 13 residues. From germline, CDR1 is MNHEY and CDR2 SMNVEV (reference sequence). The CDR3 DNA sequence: TGTGCCAGCAGGGCGGCGAACACCGGGGAGCTGTTTTTT. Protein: CASRAANTGELFF.

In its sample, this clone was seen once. This CDR3 is CASRGTVVYEQYF. CDR3 bases: TGTGCCAGCAGAGGGACAGTCGTCTACGAGCAGTACTTC. The chain links TRBV3-1 (or the pseudogene TRBV3-2) to TRBJ2-7; TRBD1 matches 7 bases. The J segment lost 3 bases and the V segment lost 6 bases, leaving 5 bases of the junction unmatched. The CDR3 sequence is 13 residues long. Germline values: CDR1 LGHDT, CDR2 YNNKEL (reference sequence).

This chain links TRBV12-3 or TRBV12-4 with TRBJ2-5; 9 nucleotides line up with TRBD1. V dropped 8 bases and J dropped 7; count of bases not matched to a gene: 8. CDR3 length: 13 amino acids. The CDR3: CASGQGLTWTQYF. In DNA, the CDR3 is TGTGCCAGCGGACAGGGGCTTACGTGGACCCAGTACTTC.

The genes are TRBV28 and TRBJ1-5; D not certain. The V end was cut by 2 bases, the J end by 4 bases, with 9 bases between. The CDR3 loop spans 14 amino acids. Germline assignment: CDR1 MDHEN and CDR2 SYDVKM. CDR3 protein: CASSLGGGNQPQHF. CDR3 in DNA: TGTGCCAGCAGTTTAGGAGGTGGTAATCAGCCCCAGCATTTT.

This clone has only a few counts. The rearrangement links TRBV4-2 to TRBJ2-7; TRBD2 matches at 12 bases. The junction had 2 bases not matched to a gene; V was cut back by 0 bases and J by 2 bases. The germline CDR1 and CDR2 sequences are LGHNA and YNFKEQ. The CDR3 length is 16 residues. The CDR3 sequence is CASSQEASGRAYEQYF. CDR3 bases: TGTGCCAGCAGCCAAGAGGCTAGCGGGAGGGCCTACGAGCAGTACTTC.

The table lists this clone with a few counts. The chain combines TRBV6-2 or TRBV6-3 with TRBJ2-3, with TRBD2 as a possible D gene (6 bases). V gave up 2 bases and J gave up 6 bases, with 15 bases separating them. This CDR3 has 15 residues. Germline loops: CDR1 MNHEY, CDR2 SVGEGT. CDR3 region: CASSYRLEDGDTQYF. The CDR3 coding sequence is TGTGCCAGCAGTTACCGACTAGAAGACGGGGATACGCAGTATTTT.

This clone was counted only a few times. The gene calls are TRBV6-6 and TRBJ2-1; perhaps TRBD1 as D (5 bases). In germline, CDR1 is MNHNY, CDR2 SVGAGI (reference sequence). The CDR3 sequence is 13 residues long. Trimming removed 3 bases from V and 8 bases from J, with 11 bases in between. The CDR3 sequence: CASSYVGQDEQFF. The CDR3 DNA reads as TGTGCCAGCAGTTATGTTGGACAAGATGAGCAGTTCTTC.

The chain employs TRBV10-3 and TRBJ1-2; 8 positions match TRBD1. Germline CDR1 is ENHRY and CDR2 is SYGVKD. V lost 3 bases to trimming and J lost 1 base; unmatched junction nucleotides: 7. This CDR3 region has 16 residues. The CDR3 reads CAISDSQGALNYGYTF. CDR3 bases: TGTGCCATCAGTGACTCCCAGGGGGCGCTTAACTATGGCTACACCTTC.

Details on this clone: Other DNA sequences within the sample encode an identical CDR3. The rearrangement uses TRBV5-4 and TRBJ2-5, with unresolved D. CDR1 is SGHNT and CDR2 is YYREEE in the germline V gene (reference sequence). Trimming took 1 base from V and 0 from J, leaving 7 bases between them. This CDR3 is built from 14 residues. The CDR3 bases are TGTGCCAGCAGCTTGCGCGGAGACCAAGAGACCCAGTACTTC. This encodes CASSLRGDQETQYF.

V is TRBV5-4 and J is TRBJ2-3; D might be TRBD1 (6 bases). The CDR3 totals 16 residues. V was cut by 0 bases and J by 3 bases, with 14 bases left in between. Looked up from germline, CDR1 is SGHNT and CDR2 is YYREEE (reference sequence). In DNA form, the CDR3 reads TGTGCCAGCAGCTTGGATCCAGGGGCTGGGACAGATACGCAGTATTTT. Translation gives CASSLDPGAGTDTQYF.